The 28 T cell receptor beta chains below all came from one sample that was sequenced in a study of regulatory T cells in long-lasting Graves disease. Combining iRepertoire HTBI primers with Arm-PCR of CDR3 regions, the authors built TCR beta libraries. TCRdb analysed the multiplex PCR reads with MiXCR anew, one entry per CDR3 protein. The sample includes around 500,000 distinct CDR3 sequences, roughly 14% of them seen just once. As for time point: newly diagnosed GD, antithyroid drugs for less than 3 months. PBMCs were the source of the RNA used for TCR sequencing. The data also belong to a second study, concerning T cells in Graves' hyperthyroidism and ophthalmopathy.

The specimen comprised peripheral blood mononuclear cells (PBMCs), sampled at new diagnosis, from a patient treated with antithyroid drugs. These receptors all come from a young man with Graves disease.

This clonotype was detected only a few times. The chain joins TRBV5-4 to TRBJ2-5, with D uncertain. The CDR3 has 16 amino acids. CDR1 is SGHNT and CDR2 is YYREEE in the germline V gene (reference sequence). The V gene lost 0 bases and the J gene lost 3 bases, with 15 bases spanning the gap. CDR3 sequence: CASSLELGKSEETQYF. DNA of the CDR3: TGTGCCAGCAGCTTGGAACTTGGAAAATCGGAAGAGACCCAGTACTTC. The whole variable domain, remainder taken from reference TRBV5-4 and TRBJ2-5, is ETGVTQSPTHLIKTRGQQVTLRCSSQSGHNTVSWYQQALGQGPQFIFQYYREEENGRGNFPPRFSGLQFPNYSSELNVNALELDDSALYLCASSLELGKSEETQYFGPGTRLLVL.

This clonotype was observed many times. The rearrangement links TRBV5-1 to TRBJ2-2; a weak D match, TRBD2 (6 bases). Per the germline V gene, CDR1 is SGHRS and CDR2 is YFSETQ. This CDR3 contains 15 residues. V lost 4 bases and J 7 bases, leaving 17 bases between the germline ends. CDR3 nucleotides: TGCGCCAGCAGCCCCCCCACGGGAGCGGGCGGGGAGCTGTTTTTT. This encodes CASSPPTGAGGELFF. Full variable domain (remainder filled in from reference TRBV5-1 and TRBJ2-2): KAGVTQTPRYLIKTRGQQVTLSCSPISGHRSVSWYQQTPGQGLQFLFEYFSETQRNKGNFPGRFSGRQFSNSRSEMNVSTLELGDSALYLCASSPPTGAGGELFFGEGSRLTVL.

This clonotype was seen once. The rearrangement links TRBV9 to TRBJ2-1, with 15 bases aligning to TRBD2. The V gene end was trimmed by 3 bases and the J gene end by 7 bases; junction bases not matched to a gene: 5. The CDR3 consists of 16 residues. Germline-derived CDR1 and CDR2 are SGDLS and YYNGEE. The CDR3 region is CASSAWTSGRVNEQFF. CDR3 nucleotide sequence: TGTGCCAGCAGCGCCTGGACTAGCGGGAGGGTGAATGAGCAGTTCTTC.

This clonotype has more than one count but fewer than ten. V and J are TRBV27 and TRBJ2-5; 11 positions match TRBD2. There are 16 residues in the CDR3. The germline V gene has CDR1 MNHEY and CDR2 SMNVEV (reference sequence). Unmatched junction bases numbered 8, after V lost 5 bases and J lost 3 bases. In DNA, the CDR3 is TGTGCCAGCAGTACGATACTAGCGGGAGTTGAAGAGACCCAGTACTTC. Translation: CASSTILAGVEETQYF.

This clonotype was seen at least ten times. CDR3 loop: CASRDMSPARTEAFF. In nucleotides, the CDR3 is TGTGCCAGTAGGGATATGAGTCCGGCCCGAACTGAAGCTTTCTTT. The chain carries TRBV19 and TRBJ1-1; no definite D call. This CDR3 spans 15 amino acids. Trimming pared 6 bases from V and 5 bases from J, leaving 19 bases between. Germline CDR1 LNHDA, CDR2 SQIVND (reference sequence).

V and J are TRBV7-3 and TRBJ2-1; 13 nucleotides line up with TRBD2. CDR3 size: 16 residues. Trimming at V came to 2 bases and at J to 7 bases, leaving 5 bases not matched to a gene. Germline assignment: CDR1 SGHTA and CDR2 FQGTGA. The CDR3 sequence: CASSLPGLAGRNEQFF. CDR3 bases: TGTGCCAGCAGCTTACCGGGACTAGCGGGAAGGAATGAGCAGTTCTTC.

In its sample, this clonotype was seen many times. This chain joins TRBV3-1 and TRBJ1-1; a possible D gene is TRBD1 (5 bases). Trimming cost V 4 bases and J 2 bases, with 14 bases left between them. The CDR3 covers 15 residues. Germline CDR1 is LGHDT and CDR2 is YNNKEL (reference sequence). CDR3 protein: CASSPSGTPNTEAFF. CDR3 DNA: TGTGCCAGCAGCCCCTCCGGGACGCCCAACACTGAAGCTTTCTTT. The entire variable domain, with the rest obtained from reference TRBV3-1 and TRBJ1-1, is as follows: DTAVSQTPKYLVTQMGNDKSIKCEQNLGHDTMYWYKQDSKKFLKIMFSYNNKELIINETVPNRFSPKSPDKAHLNLHINSLELGDSAVYFCASSPSGTPNTEAFFGQGTRLTVV.

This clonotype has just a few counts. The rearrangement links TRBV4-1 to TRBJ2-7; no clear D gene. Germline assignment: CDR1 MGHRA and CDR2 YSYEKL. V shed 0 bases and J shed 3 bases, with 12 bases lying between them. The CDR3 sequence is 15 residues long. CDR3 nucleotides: TGCGCCAGCAGCCAAGATCTAAACTACTTCTACGAGCAGTACTTC. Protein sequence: CASSQDLNYFYEQYF.

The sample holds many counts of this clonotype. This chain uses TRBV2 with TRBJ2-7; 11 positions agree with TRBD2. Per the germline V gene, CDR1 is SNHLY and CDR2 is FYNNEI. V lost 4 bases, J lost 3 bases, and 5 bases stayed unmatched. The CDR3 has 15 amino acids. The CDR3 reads CASSASGRSNYEQYF. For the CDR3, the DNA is TGTGCCAGCAGTGCTAGCGGGAGGAGTAACTACGAGCAGTACTTC.

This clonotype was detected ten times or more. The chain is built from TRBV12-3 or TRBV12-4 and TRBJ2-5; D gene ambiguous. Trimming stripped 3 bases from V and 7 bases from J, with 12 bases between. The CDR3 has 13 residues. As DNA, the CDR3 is TGTGCCAGCAGTTTGTTCGGAGAAGGGACCCAGTACTTC. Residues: CASSLFGEGTQYF.

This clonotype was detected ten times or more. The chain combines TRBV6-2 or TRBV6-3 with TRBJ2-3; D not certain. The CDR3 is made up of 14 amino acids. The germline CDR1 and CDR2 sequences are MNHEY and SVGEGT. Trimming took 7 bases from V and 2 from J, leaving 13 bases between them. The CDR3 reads CASTPPGDTDTQYF. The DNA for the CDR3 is TGTGCCAGCACCCCACCTGGCGACACAGATACGCAGTATTTT.

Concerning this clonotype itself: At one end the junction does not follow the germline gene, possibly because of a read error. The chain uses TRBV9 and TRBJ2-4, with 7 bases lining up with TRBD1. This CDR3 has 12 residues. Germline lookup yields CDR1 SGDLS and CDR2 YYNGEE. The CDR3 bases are TGTGCCAGCAGTACAGGGGAGAACATTCATTACTTC. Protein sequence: CASSTGENIHYF.

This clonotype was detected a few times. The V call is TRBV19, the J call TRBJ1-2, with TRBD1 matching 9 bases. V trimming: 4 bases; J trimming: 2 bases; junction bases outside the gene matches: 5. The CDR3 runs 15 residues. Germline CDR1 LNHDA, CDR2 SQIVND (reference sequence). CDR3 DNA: TGTGCCAGTAGTAGACGGACAGGGGCAAACTATGGCTACACCTTC. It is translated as CASSRRTGANYGYTF.

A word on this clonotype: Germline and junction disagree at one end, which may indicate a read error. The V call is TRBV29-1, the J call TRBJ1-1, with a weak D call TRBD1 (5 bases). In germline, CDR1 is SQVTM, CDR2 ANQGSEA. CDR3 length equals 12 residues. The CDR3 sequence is CSVEFGGTEASF. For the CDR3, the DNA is TGCAGCGTTGAATTTGGTGGGACTGAAGCTTCCTTT.

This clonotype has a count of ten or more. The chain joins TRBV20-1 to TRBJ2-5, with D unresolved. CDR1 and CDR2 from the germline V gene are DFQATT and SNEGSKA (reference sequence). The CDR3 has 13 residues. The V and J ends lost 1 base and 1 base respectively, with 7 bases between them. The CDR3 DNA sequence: TGCAGTGCTAGAGGGCGCTTCCAAGAGACCCAGTACTTC. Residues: CSARGRFQETQYF.

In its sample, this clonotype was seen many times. This CDR3 is CATSRDSDYEQYF. For the CDR3, the DNA is TGTGCCACCAGCAGAGATAGCGACTACGAGCAGTACTTC. V is TRBV15 and J is TRBJ2-7; possibly TRBD2 for D (5 bases). Deletions cut 0 bases from V and 3 bases from J, with 6 bases between. The CDR3 is 13 amino acids. From germline, CDR1 is LNHNV and CDR2 YYDKDF (reference sequence).

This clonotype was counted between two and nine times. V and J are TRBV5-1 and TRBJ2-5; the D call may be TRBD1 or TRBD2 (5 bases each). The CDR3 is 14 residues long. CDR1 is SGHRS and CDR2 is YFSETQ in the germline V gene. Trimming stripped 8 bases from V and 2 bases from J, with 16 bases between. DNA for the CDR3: TGCGCCAGTACGATAAGGGACCGACAAGAGACCCAGTACTTC. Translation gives CASTIRDRQETQYF.

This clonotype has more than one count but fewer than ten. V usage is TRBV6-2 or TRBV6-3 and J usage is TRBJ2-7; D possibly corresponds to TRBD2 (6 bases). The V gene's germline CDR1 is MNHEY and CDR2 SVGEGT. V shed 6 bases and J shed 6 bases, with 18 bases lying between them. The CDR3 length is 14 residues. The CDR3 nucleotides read TGTGCCAGCAGGTGGGGGGAAGGGCGTGGCGAGCAGTACTTC. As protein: CASRWGEGRGEQYF.

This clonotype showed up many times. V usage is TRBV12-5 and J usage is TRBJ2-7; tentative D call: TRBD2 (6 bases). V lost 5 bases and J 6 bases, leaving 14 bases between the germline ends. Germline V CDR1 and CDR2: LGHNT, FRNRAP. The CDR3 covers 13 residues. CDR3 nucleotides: TGTGCTAGTGGTCCAACACTAGCAGGCGAGCAGTACTTC. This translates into CASGPTLAGEQYF.

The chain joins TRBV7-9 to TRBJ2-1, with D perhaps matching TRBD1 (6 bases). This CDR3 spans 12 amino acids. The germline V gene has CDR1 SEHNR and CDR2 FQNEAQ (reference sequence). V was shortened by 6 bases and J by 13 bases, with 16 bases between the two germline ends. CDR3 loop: CASRSGTTGQFF. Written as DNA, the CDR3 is TGTGCCAGCAGGTCCGGGACAACGGGCCAGTTCTTC. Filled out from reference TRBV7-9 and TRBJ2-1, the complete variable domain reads DTGVSQNPRHKITKRGQNVTFRCDPISEHNRLYWYRQTLGQGPEFLTYFQNEAQLEKSRLLSDRFSAERPKGSFSTLEIQRTEQGDSAMYLCASRSGTTGQFFGPGTRLTVL.

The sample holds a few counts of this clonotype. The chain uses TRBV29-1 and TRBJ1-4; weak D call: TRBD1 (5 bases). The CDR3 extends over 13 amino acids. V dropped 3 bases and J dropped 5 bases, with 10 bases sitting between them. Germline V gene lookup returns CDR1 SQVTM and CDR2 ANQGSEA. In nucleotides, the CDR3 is TGCAGCGTTGAGGAGGGACGGAATGAAAAACTGTTTTTT. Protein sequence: CSVEEGRNEKLFF. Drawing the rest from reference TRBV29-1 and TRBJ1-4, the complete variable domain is SAVISQKPSRDICQRGTSLTIQCQVDSQVTMMFWYRQQPGQSLTLIATANQGSEATYESGFVIDKFPISRPNLTFSTLTVSNMSPEDSSIYLCSVEEGRNEKLFFGSGTQLSVL.

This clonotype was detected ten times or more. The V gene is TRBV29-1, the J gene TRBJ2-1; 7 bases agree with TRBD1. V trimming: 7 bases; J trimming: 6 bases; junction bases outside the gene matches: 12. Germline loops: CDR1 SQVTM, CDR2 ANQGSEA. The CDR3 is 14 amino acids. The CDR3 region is CSGTGTEGFNEQFF. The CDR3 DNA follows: TGCAGCGGGACCGGGACAGAAGGTTTCAATGAGCAGTTCTTC.

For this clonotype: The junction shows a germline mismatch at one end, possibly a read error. CDR3 nucleotides: TGTGCCAGCGGAGCCACAGGGGTCTACGAGCAGTACTTC. This sequence encodes CASGATGVYEQYF. The genes are TRBV5-1 and TRBJ2-7; 7 bases align to TRBD1. CDR1 SGHRS and CDR2 YFSETQ come from the germline V gene. The CDR3 consists of 13 residues.

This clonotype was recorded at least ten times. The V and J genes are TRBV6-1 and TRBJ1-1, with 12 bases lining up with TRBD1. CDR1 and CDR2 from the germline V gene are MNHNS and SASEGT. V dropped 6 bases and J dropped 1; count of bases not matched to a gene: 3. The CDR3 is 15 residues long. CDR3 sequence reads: CASRGQGAWNTEAFF. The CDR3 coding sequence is TGTGCCAGCAGGGGACAGGGGGCGTGGAACACTGAAGCTTTCTTT.

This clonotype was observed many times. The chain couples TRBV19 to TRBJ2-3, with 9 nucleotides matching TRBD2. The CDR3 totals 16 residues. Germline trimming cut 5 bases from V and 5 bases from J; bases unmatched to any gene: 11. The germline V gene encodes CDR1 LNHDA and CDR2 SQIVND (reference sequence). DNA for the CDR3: TGTGCCAGTAGTGGAAGGACTAGCGCCATGGGAGATACGCAGTATTTT. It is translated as CASSGRTSAMGDTQYF.

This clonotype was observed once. CDR3 region: CASSIRTPPKETQYF. CDR3 bases: TGTGCCAGTAGTATACGGACTCCGCCGAAGGAGACCCAGTACTTC. The chain couples TRBV19 to TRBJ2-5; perhaps TRBD2 as D (5 bases). This CDR3 has 15 amino acids. Germline CDR1 and CDR2: LNHDA and SQIVND (reference sequence). Between the trimmed V and J ends, which lost 2 bases and 5 bases, there was a span of 15 bases. Supplemented by reference TRBV19 and TRBJ2-5, the full variable domain reads DGGITQSPKYLFRKEGQNVTLSCEQNLNHDAMYWYRQDPGQGLRLIYYSQIVNDFQKGDIAEGYSVSREKKESFPLTVTSAQKNPTAFYLCASSIRTPPKETQYFGPGTRLLVL.

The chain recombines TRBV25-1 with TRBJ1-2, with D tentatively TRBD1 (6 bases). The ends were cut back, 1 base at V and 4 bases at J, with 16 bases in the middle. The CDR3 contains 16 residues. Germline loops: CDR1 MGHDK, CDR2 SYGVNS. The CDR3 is CASSELGGIWGYGYTF. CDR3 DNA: TGTGCCAGCAGTGAATTAGGGGGAATTTGGGGCTATGGCTACACCTTC.

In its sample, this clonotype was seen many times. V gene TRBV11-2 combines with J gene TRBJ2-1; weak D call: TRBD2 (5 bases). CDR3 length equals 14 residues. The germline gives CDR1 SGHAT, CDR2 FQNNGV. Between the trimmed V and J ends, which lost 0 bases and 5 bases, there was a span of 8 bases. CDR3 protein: CASSLDYGDNEQFF. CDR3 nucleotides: TGTGCCAGCAGCTTAGATTACGGGGACAATGAGCAGTTCTTC.